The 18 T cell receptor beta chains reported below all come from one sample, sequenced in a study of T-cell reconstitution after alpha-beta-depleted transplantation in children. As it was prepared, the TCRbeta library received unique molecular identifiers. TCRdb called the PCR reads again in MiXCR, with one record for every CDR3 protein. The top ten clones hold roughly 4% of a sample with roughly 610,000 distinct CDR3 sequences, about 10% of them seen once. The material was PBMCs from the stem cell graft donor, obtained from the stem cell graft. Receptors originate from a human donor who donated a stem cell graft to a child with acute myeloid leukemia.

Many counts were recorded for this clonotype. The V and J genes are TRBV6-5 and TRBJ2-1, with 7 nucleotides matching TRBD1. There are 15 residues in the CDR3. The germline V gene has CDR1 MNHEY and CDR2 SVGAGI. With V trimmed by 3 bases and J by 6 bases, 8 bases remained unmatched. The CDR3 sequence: CASSYWTGVGNEQFF. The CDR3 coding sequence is TGTGCCAGCAGTTATTGGACAGGAGTGGGCAATGAGCAGTTCTTC.

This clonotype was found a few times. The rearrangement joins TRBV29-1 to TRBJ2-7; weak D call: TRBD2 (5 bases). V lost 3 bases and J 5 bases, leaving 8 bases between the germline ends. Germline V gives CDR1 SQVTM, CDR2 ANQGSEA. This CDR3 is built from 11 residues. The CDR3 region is CSVEERDEQYF. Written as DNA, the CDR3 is TGCAGCGTTGAGGAGAGGGACGAGCAGTACTTC.

In nucleotides, the CDR3 is TGCAGTGCCACGATTGGGACAGGGAACACCGGGGAGCTGTTTTTT. Amino acid sequence: CSATIGTGNTGELFF. The V and J genes are TRBV20-1 and TRBJ2-2; 8 bases are a match to TRBD1. V lost 6 bases, J lost 1 base, and 7 bases stayed unmatched. Germline values: CDR1 DFQATT, CDR2 SNEGSKA (reference sequence). The CDR3 spans 15 residues.

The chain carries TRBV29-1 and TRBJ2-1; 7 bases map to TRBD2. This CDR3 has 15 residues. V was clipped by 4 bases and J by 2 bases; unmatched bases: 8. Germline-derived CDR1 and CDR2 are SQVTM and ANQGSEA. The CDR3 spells CSVGGWAGAYNEQFF. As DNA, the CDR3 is TGCAGCGTTGGGGGGTGGGCGGGAGCCTACAATGAGCAGTTCTTC.

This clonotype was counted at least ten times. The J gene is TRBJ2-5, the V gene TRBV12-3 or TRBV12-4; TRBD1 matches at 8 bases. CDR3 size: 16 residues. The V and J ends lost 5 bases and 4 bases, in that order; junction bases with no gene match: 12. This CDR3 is CASSPRQGAFGETQYF. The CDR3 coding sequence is TGTGCCAGCAGTCCCCGGCAGGGGGCTTTCGGAGAGACCCAGTACTTC.

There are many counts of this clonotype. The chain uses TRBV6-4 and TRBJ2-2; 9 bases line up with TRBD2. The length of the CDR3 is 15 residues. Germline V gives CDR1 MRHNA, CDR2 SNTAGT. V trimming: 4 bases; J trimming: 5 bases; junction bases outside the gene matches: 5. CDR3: CASSVLAGATGELFF. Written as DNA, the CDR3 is TGTGCCAGCAGTGTACTAGCGGGTGCTACCGGGGAGCTGTTTTTT.

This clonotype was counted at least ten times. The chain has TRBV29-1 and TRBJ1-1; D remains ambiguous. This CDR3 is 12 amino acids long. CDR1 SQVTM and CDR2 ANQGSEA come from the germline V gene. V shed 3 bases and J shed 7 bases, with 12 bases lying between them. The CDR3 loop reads CSVDLGTDEAFF. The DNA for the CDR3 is TGCAGCGTTGATCTGGGCACGGATGAAGCTTTCTTT.

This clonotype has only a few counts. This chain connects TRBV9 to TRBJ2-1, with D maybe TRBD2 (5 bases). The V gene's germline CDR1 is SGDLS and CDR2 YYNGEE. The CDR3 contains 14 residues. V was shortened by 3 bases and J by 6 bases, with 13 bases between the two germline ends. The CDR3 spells CASSAPGSINEQFF. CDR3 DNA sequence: TGTGCCAGCAGCGCTCCGGGGTCCATCAATGAGCAGTTCTTC.

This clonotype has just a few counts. The CDR3 protein is CASSHAFDRVAQETQYF. The DNA for the CDR3 is TGTGCCAGCAGCCACGCTTTTGACAGGGTTGCCCAAGAGACCCAGTACTTC. The chain links TRBV4-2 to TRBJ2-5, with 7 bases that match TRBD1. With V trimmed by 3 bases and J by 1 base, 11 bases remained unmatched. Germline loops: CDR1 LGHNA, CDR2 YNFKEQ. This CDR3 spans 17 amino acids.

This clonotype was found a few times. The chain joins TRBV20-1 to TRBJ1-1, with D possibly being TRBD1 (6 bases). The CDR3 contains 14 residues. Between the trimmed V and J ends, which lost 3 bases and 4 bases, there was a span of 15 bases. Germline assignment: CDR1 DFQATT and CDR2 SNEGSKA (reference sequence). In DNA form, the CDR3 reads TGCAGTGCTAGGGGTTTTGGGGGCGGCACTGAAGCTTTCTTT. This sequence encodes CSARGFGGGTEAFF.

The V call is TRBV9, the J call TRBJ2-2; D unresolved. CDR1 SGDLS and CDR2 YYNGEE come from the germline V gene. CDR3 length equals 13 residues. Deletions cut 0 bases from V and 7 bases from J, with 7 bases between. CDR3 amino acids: CASSVDLDGELFF. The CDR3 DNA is TGTGCCAGCAGCGTAGACCTGGACGGGGAGCTGTTTTTT. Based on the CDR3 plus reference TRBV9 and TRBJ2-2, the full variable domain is DSGVTQTPKHLITATGQRVTLRCSPRSGDLSVYWYQQSLDQGLQFLIQYYNGEERAKGNILERFSAQQFPDLHSELNLSSLELGDSALYFCASSVDLDGELFFGEGSRLTVL.

CDR3 DNA: TGTGCCAGCAGTGAGACAGGGGGTAATTCACCCCTCCACTTT. It encodes CASSETGGNSPLHF. V and J are TRBV6-1 and TRBJ1-6, with TRBD1 matching 9 bases. The J segment lost 6 bases and the V segment lost 3 bases, leaving 0 bases of the junction unmatched. Germline lookup yields CDR1 MNHNS and CDR2 SASEGT. This CDR3 is 14 amino acids long.

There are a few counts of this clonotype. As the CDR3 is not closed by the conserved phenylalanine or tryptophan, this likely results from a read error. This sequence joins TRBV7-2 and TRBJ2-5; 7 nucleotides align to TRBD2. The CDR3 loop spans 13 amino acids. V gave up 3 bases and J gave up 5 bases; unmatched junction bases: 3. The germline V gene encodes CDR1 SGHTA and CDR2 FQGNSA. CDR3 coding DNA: TGTGCCAGCAGCTTGGGGGGGAAGGAGACCCAGTACTAC. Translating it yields CASSLGGKETQYY.

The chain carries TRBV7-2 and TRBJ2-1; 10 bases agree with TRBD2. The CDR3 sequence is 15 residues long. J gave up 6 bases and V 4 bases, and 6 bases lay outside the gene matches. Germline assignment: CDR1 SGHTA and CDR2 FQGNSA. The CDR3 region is CASSSLAGVTNEQFF. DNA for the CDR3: TGTGCCAGCAGCTCTCTAGCGGGGGTAACCAATGAGCAGTTCTTC.

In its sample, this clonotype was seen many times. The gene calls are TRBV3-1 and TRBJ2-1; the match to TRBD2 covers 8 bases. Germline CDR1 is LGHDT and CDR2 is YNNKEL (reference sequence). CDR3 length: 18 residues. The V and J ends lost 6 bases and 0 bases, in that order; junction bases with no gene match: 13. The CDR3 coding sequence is TGTGCCAGCAGTCCGGGACTAGGGGCTCTAAGCTCCTACAATGAGCAGTTCTTC. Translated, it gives CASSPGLGALSSYNEQFF.

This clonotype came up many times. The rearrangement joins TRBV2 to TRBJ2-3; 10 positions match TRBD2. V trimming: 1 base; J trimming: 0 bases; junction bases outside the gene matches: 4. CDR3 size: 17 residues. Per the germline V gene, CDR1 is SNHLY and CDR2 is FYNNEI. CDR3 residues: CASSEVAGGASTDTQYF. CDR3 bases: TGTGCCAGCAGTGAAGTAGCGGGAGGCGCTAGCACAGATACGCAGTATTTT.

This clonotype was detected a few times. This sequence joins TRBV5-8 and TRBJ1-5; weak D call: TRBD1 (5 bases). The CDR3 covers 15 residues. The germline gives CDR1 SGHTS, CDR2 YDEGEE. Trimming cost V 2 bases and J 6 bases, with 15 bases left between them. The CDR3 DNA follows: TGTGCCAGCAGCTTCTCAGGGCCGGGAAGTCAGCCCCAGCATTTT. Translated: CASSFSGPGSQPQHF.

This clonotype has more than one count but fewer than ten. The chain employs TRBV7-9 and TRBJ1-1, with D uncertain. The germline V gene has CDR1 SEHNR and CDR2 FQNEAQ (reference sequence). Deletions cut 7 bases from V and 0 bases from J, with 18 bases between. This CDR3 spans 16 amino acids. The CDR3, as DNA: TGTGCCAGCACCTTGAGACGTCTTAACATGAACACTGAAGCTTTCTTT. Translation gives CASTLRRLNMNTEAFF.